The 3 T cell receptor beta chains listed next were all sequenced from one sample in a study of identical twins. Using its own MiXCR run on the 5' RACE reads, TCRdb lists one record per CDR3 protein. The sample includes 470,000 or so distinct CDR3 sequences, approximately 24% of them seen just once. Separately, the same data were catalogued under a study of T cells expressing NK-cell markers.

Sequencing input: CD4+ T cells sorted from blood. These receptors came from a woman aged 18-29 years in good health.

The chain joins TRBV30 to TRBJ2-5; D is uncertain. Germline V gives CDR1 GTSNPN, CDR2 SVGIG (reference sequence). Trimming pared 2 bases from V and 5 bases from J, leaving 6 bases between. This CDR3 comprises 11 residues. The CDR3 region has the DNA TGTGCCTGGAGTCAGGAGGAGACCCAGTACTTC. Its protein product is CAWSQEETQYF. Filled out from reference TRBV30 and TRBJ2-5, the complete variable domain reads SQTIHQWPATLVQPVGSPLSLECTVEGTSNPNLYWYRQAAGRGLQLLFYSVGIGQISSEVPQNLSASRPQDRQFILSSKKLLLSDSGFYLCAWSQEETQYFGPGTRLLVL.

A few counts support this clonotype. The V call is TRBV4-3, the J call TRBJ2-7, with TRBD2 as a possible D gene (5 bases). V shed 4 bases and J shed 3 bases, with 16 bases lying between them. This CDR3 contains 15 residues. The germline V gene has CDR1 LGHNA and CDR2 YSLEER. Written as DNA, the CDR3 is TGCGCCAGCAGCCTTGGACTTGAGCCCATCTACGAGCAGTACTTC. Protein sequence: CASSLGLEPIYEQYF.

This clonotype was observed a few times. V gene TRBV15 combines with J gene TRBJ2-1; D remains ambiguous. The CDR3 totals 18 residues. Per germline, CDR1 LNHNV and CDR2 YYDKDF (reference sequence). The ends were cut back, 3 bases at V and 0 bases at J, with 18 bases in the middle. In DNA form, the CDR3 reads TGTGCCACCAGCAGCCCCGGAACGAGATCGAGCTCCTACAATGAGCAGTTCTTC. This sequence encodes CATSSPGTRSSSYNEQFF.